The present entry profiles one T cell receptor (beta chain) with its context. Its antigen is not known. Assay: immunoSEQ multiplex PCR; the TCRdb copy retains only in-frame clones and omits some. Here the sample spans some 83,000 clones, 65% to 90% being singletons. Autoimmune disease history or systemic immunosuppression barred patients. The data derive from a study of OX40 agonist ivuxolimab in advanced cancers. Study as a whole: With a range of 23 to 79, age averaged roughly 61 years, and 65% to 90% were male. Overall study results and limits: Nonresponders, in some cases, also had low normalized T-cell clonal expansion.

Trimming removed 7 bases at V and 0 bases at J, with 13 bases between. The CDR3 covers 14 residues. Per germline, CDR1 MNHEY and CDR2 SVGAGI. This chain joins TRBV6-5 and TRBJ2-7; the D gene is possibly TRBD1 (6 bases). This TCR came from an adult with an advanced solid tumor such as melanoma, head and neck, liver or kidney cancer. Sample: CD4+ or CD8+ T cells sorted from blood, taken in a trial of the OX40 agonist ivuxolimab. The CDR3, as DNA: TGTGCCAGCACCCGCAACAGGGTCTCCTACGAGCAGTACTTC. This gives the protein CASTRNRVSYEQYF.